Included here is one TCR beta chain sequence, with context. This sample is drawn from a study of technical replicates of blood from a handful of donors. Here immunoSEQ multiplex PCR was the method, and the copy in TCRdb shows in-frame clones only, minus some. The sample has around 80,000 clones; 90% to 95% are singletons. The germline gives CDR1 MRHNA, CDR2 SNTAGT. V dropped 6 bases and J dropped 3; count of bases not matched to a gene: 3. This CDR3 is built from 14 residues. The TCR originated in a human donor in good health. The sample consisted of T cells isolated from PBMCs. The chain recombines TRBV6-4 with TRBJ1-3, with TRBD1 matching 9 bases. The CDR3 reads CASRGQGCGNTIYF. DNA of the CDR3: TGTGCCAGCAGAGGACAGGGGTGTGGAAACACCATATATTTT.